The rows below give T cell receptor beta chains drawn from one sample of a study of blood T cell repertoires in COVID-19. TCRdb keeps only in-frame clones here, not all; method: immunoSEQ multiplex PCR. This sample yields about 130,000 clones, of which about four fifths are seen a single time; roughly 10% belongs to the top ten. Sequenced material: peripheral blood. These receptor sequences come from a man aged 35-49 years with active or convalescent COVID-19. CDR3s include the opening cysteine and the closing phenylalanine or tryptophan. The D gene is left open where the match is weak. Part of the rows lack a size; the others show once, few, many or a class for expanded clones.

V gene	clone size	D gene	J gene	CDR3 DNA	CDR3 protein
TRBV9	.	TRBD1	TRBJ2-5	TGTGCCAGCAGCGGCTCAATAATGGGACAGCAAGAGACCCAGTACTTC	CASSGSIMGQQETQYF
TRBV2	once	.	TRBJ2-3	TGTGCCGGCACCGGTTCCAGCACAGATACGCAGTATTTT	CAGTGSSTDTQYF
TRBV5-1	.	.	TRBJ2-3	TGCGCCAGCACCCAGGGGTCTAGCACAGATACGCAGTATTTT	CASTQGSSTDTQYF
TRBV6-2/TRBV6-3	.	TRBD1	TRBJ1-5	TGTGCCAGCAGTTCAGGGGGTAATCAGCCCCAGCATTTT	CASSSGGNQPQHF
TRBV3-1/TRBV3-2	.	TRBD2	TRBJ2-1	TGTGCCAGCAGCCAAGGGCTAGCGGGGTGGAATGAGCAGTTCTTC	CASSQGLAGWNEQFF
TRBV2	.	.	TRBJ1-1	TGTGCCAGCAGTGATCTCGCAGGGAACACTGAAGCTTTCTTT	CASSDLAGNTEAFF
TRBV6-2/TRBV6-3	.	.	TRBJ1-1	TGTGCCAGCAGTTACCCAGAGGTGAACACTGAAGCTTTCTTT	CASSYPEVNTEAFF
TRBV7-8	.	TRBD1	TRBJ1-1	TGTGCCAGCAGCGTTTTACAGGGGGTCGCTGAAGCTTTCTTT	CASSVLQGVAEAFF
TRBV5-4	.	.	TRBJ2-7	TGTGCCAGCAGCCCCCAGGGAAGGGAAGAAGACGAGCAGTACTTC	CASSPQGREEDEQYF
TRBV6-5	few	.	TRBJ1-3	TGTGCCAGCAGTTACTCGTCGGGCTCTGGAAACACCATATATTTT	CASSYSSGSGNTIYF
TRBV16	.	.	TRBJ2-7	TGTGCCAGCAGCCAATCCAACATCTACGAGCAGTACTTC	CASSQSNIYEQYF
TRBV5-1	.	.	TRBJ1-1	TGCGCCAGCAGCTACCTGTCAGGGGCCGGGACTGAAGCTTTCTTT	CASSYLSGAGTEAFF
TRBV11-2	.	TRBD1	TRBJ1-3	TGTGCCAGCAGCCTATCGACAGGGGCAAGAAACACCATATATTTT	CASSLSTGARNTIYF